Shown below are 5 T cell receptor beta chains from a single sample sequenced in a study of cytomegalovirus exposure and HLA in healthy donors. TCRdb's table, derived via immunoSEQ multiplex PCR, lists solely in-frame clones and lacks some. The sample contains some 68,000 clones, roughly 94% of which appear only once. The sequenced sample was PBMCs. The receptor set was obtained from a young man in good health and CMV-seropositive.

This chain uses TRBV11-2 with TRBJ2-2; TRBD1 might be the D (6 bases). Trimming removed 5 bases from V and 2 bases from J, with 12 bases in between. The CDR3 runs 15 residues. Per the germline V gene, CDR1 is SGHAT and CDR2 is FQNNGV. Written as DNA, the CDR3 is TGTGCCAGCAGCCGATTACAGGGAAACACCGGGGAGCTGTTTTTT. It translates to CASSRLQGNTGELFF.

CDR3 nucleotide sequence: TGTGCCACCAGCAGAGATCGAAGGGGGCAGCCCCAGCATTTT. It encodes CATSRDRRGQPQHF. The rearrangement links TRBV15 to TRBJ1-5; D perhaps matches TRBD1 (6 bases). V was clipped by 0 bases and J by 7 bases, with 10 bases between them. The CDR3 has 14 residues. CDR1 is LNHNV and CDR2 is YYDKDF in the germline V gene (reference sequence).

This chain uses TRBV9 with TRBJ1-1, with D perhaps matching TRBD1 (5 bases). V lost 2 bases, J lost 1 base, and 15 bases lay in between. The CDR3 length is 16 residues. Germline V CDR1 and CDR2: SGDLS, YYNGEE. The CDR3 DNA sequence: TGTGCCAGCAGCGTCATTTGGTCAGGGTCGAACACTGAAGCTTTCTTT. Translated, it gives CASSVIWSGSNTEAFF. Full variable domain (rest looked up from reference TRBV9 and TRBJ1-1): DSGVTQTPKHLITATGQRVTLRCSPRSGDLSVYWYQQSLDQGLQFLIQYYNGEERAKGNILERFSAQQFPDLHSELNLSSLELGDSALYFCASSVIWSGSNTEAFFGQGTRLTVV.

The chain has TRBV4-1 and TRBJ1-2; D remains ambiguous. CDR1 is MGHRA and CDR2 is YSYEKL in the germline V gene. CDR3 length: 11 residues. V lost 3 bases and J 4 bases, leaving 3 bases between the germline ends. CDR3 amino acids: CASSHSYGYTF. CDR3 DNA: TGCGCCAGCAGCCACTCCTATGGCTACACCTTC.

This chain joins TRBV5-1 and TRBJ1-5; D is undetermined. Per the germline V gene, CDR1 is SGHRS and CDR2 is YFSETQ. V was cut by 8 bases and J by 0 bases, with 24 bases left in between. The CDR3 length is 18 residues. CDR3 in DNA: TGCGCCAGGCACGGCAGCAGAGAGACCAGCGTTAGCAATCAGCCCCAGCATTTT. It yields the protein CARHGSRETSVSNQPQHF.